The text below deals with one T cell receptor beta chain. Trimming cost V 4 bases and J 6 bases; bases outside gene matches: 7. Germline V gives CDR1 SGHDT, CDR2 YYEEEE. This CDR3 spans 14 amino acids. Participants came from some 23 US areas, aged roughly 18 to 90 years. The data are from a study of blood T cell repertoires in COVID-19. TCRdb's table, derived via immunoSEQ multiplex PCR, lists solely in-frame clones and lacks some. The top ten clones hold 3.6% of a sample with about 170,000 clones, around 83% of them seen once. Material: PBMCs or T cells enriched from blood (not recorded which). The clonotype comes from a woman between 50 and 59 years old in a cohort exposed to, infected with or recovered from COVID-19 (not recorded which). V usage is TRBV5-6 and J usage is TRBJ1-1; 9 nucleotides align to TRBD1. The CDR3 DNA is TGTGCCAGCAGCCCCCGGACAGGGGTCGCTGAAGCTTTCTTT. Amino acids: CASSPRTGVAEAFF.